The 9 T cell receptor beta chains listed next were all sequenced from one sample in a study of OX40 agonist ivuxolimab in advanced cancers. Assay: immunoSEQ multiplex PCR; the TCRdb copy retains only in-frame clones and omits some. This sample has fewer than 8,500 clones; 55% to 75% occur once, and the top ten carry 48%. The sequencing used CD4+ or CD8+ T cells sorted from blood, collected in a trial of the OX40 agonist ivuxolimab. The receptors derive from an adult with an advanced solid tumor such as melanoma, head and neck, liver or kidney cancer.

This clone was seen only a few times. The chain carries TRBV6-4 and TRBJ2-1, with D possibly TRBD2 on 6 matching bases. CDR1 and CDR2 (germline): MRHNA, SNTAGT. Trimming left V 5 bases short and J 0 bases short, with 11 bases between. The CDR3 has 15 amino acids. CDR3 nucleotide sequence: TGTGCCAGCAGTCCGGGGGAGAGCTCCTACAATGAGCAGTTCTTC. Amino acids: CASSPGESSYNEQFF.

The V call is TRBV5-5, the J call TRBJ2-5, with 7 bases matching TRBD1. The J call may be in error: the DNA end matches TRBJ2-7 better. Germline V lookup: CDR1 SGHKS, CDR2 YYEKEE (reference sequence). This CDR3 comprises 14 residues. CDR3 sequence reads: CASSTGTDSYEQYF. The CDR3 DNA sequence: TGTGCCAGCAGTACCGGGACAGACTCCTACGAGCAGTACTTC.

The genes are TRBV6-5 and TRBJ1-2; no firm D call. Trimming cost V 4 bases and J 3 bases, with 9 bases left between them. The CDR3 consists of 13 residues. The germline CDR1 and CDR2 sequences are MNHEY and SVGAGI. The CDR3 sequence is CASSWTEHYGYTF. The CDR3 bases are TGTGCCAGCAGTTGGACGGAACACTATGGCTACACCTTC.

This chain joins TRBV6-6 and TRBJ2-7; D might be TRBD1 or TRBD2, each matching 5 bases. This CDR3 comprises 16 residues. The V gene's germline CDR1 is MNHNY and CDR2 SVGAGI (reference sequence). Trimming left V 4 bases short and J 0 bases short, with 16 bases between. The CDR3 loop reads CASSFSDPGASYEQYF. In DNA, the CDR3 is TGTGCCAGCAGTTTTTCAGACCCCGGGGCCTCCTACGAGCAGTACTTC.

This chain links TRBV4-1 with TRBJ2-7; TRBD2 is a possible D gene (5 bases). This CDR3 spans 14 amino acids. CDR1 is MGHRA, CDR2 YSYEKL, per germline. V lost 4 bases and J lost 5, with 15 bases in between. CDR3 nucleotides: TGCGCCAGCAGCCTTTTCGGGGAGAACGACGAGCAGTACTTC. The encoded protein is CASSLFGENDEQYF.

The chain links TRBV13 to TRBJ2-5; 7 bases fit TRBD1. This CDR3 contains 16 residues. The V segment lost 1 base and the J segment 7 bases; nucleotides outside the gene matches: 12. CDR1 is PRHDT, CDR2 FYEKMQ, per germline (reference sequence). CDR3 sequence (DNA): TGTGCCAGCAGCTTAGTTCAGGCCACAGGGGCTGGGACCCAGTACTTC. This gives the protein CASSLVQATGAGTQYF.

The chain is built from TRBV7-7 and TRBJ2-7; no definite D call. The V and J ends lost 0 bases and 4 bases respectively, with 10 bases between them. Germline V gene lookup returns CDR1 SSHAT and CDR2 FNYEAQ (reference sequence). The CDR3 covers 14 residues. The CDR3 region is CASSLAGREYEQYF. For the CDR3, the DNA is TGTGCCAGCAGCTTAGCGGGAAGAGAATACGAGCAGTACTTC.

The chain is built from TRBV11-1 and TRBJ2-3; D uncertain. The V end was cut by 8 bases, the J end by 1 base, with 10 bases between. Germline lookup yields CDR1 SGHAT and CDR2 FQDESV (reference sequence). CDR3 length: 13 residues. The CDR3 DNA follows: TGTGCCAGCCTGGGATCGGGCACAGATACGCAGTATTTT. Residues: CASLGSGTDTQYF. Variable domain in full (rest from reference TRBV11-1 and TRBJ2-3): EAEVAQSPRYKITEKSQAVAFWCDPISGHATLYWYRQILGQGPELLVQFQDESVVDDSQLPKDRFSAERLKGVDSTLKIQPAELGDSAMYLCASLGSGTDTQYFGPGTRLTVL.

The gene calls are TRBV28 and TRBJ1-4; 8 positions agree with TRBD1. The CDR3 is made up of 15 amino acids. Germline V gene data show CDR1 as MDHEN and CDR2 as SYDVKM. J lost 3 bases, V lost 4 bases, and 4 bases had no gene match. The CDR3, as DNA: TGTGCCAGCAGTTCGACAGGGGAGCCTAATGAAAAACTGTTTTTT. The encoded protein is CASSSTGEPNEKLFF.